This is a list of T cell receptor beta chains from one sample in a study of shared clonotypes between healthy human individuals. TCRdb's table, derived via immunoSEQ multiplex PCR, lists solely in-frame clones and lacks some. The data show nearly 2 million clones, with roughly 95% seen just once and less than 1.5% held by the top ten. Sequencing was performed on naive CD8+ T cells sorted from blood. These receptors were collected from a man in his late teens or twenties in good health. CDR3s include the opening cysteine and the closing phenylalanine or tryptophan. A D gene is named only where the DNA matches it firmly.

TRBD1,TRBV11-2,TRBJ1-5,CASSLGLRTGAQPQHF,TGTGCCAGCAGCTTAGGCTTGAGGACAGGGGCTCAGCCCCAGCATTTT
NA,TRBV30,TRBJ2-5,CAWSGPQETQYF,TGTGCCTGGAGTGGTCCGCAGGAGACCCAGTACTTC
TRBD2,TRBV5-6,TRBJ2-3,CASSSGLAADTQYF,TGTGCCAGCAGCTCTGGACTAGCAGCAGATACGCAGTATTTT
NA,TRBV29-1,TRBJ2-2,CSAWDPRDTGELFF,TGCAGCGCTTGGGACCCCCGGGACACCGGGGAGCTGTTTTTT
NA,TRBV27,TRBJ2-7,CASSLRDRSYEQYF,TGTGCCAGCAGTCTCCGGGACCGTAGCTACGAGCAGTACTTC
NA,TRBV28,TRBJ2-5,CASSSLLARDQETQYF,TGTGCCAGCAGTAGTCTTCTAGCGCGGGACCAAGAGACCCAGTACTTC
TRBD1,TRBV10-2,TRBJ2-7,CASGDPGTGDYEQYF,TGCGCCAGCGGGGACCCCGGGACAGGGGACTACGAGCAGTACTTC
NA,TRBV6-1,TRBJ1-4,CASGRQEENEKLFF,TGTGCCAGCGGTAGACAGGAGGAAAATGAAAAACTGTTTTTT
NA,TRBV7-9,TRBJ2-1,CASSLRGSNNEQFF,TGTGCCAGCAGCCTCCGGGGGAGTAACAATGAGCAGTTCTTC
NA,TRBV4-1,TRBJ2-7,CASSQDPGGYEQYF,TGCGCCAGCAGCCAAGATCCTGGGGGCTACGAGCAGTACTTC
TRBD2,TRBV6-5,TRBJ2-3,CASRQLAGGTDTQYF,TGTGCCAGCAGGCAACTAGCGGGCGGCACAGATACGCAGTATTTT
NA,TRBV12-2,TRBJ1-1,CARQLDGTQNTEAFF,TGTGCAAGACAGCTGGACGGAACCCAAAACACTGAAGCTTTCTTT
NA,TRBV5-4,TRBJ2-7,CASSHGYEQYF,TGTGCCAGCAGCCACGGCTACGAGCAGTACTTC